The sample holds a few counts of the clone carrying this TCR beta chain. The antigen remains undetermined. TCRB transcripts that were expressed got sequenced, as all of the isolated RNA had been reverse transcribed. The repertoire was sequenced with immunoSEQ multiplex PCR; TCRdb's copy has only in-frame clones and lacks some. Here the sample spans more than 50,000 clones, approximately 59% being singletons. The sample belongs to a study of beta chain features in type 1 diabetes. Study-level results: Researchers could not determine here whether HLA type influences TCRB rearrangement. Shortening of TCRB CDR3s, moderate but significant, appeared in all four CD4+ subsets of Type 1 diabetes patients.

The CDR3 sequence is 13 residues long. J was trimmed by 5 bases and V by 2 bases; bases with no gene match: 5. CDR1 and CDR2 from the germline V gene are SQVTM and ANQGSEA. The sequence derives from a woman in her late teens or twenties in good health. The V and J genes are TRBV29-1 and TRBJ2-5; 7 bases are a match to TRBD2. The sample taken for sequencing was Tregs from blood. The CDR3 nucleotides read TGCAGCGTTGAATATGGGCGGGGGGAGACCCAGTACTTC. Protein product: CSVEYGRGETQYF.